This T cell receptor beta chain was profiled in a study of T cell responses to AZD1222 COVID-19 vaccine. In regard to this clone: The antigen is not known.

Looked up from germline, CDR1 is SGHNT and CDR2 is YENEEA. The CDR3 has 15 amino acids. The germline V and J ends were trimmed by 0 bases and 6 bases, with 12 bases remaining between them. Findings and caveats of the study: Nearly half of the spike-specific TCRs reportedly recognize variant regions that carry no mutations.

The assay was immunoSEQ multiplex PCR, and TCRdb's table has in-frame clones only and misses some. Seen here are about 64,000 clones, over 80% observed once, and the top ten hold 6.3%. This specimen consisted of peripheral blood, obtained 28 days after the second dose of the MenACWY control vaccine. The V call is TRBV11-3, the J call TRBJ2-1; tentatively, D is TRBD2 (6 bases). The receptor was isolated from an adult who received the MenACWY meningococcal vaccine as a control. DNA of the CDR3: TGTGCCAGCAGCTTAGAGCAAGGAGGGTCCAATGAGCAGTTCTTC. Encoded protein: CASSLEQGGSNEQFF.